This T cell receptor (beta chain) comes out of a study of blood T cell repertoires in COVID-19. The overall study: Sources were T cells, B-cell-depleted T cells, or PBMCs; the material itself was cDNA or gDNA.

Ages ranged from about 18 to 89 years, with residence in approximately 23 US areas. Symptom resolution, clearance, or two negative PCRs marked the recovered donors of Cohort 3. CDR1 and CDR2 from the germline V gene are MNHEY and SMNVEV (reference sequence). The junction had 5 bases not matched to a gene; V was cut back by 0 bases and J by 2 bases. This CDR3 spans 16 amino acids. Authors' data handling: It was from reference gene primer amplification that nucleated cell counts were estimated. Profiling relied on immunoSEQ multiplex PCR, and the TCRdb table lists in-frame clones only, not all of them. V and J calls plus clone size are reproduced from that table; the DNA served to infer D and trimming. The sample lists around 300,000 clones; around 87% were seen once.

The TCR comes from a woman aged 25 to 39 who had recovered from COVID-19. V gene TRBV27 combines with J gene TRBJ2-7, with TRBD1 matching 9 bases. The specimen sequenced was PBMCs or T cells enriched from blood (not recorded which). The CDR3 sequence: CASSLSWTGATYEQYF. CDR3 bases: TGTGCCAGCAGTTTATCCTGGACAGGGGCGACCTACGAGCAGTACTTC.